The clone carrying this T cell receptor beta chain was recorded once. Under the authors' procedure: For nucleated cells, counts were estimated from reference gene primer amplification. Sequencing used immunoSEQ multiplex PCR; TCRdb keeps in-frame clones, though not all of them. V and J calls and clone size are copied from that table; D and trimming were computed from the DNA. The sample shows over 250,000 clones, 75% to 95% of them seen only once. Recruits, aged roughly 18 to 95 years, lived in 20 to 30 US areas. Participants were placed into cohorts based on the clinical history they reported. This CDR3 has 15 amino acids. Trimming left V 4 bases short and J 3 bases short, with 13 bases between. Looked up from germline, CDR1 is SGHNT and CDR2 is YYREEE (reference sequence). This entry comes from a study of blood T cell repertoires in COVID-19. Study in general: Sites in the United States, Italy and Spain provided acute and convalescent COVID-19 samples.

The receptor comes from a woman in her twenties or thirties who had recovered from COVID-19. The source material was PBMCs or T cells enriched from blood (not recorded which). This chain connects TRBV5-4 to TRBJ1-4, with TRBD1 as a possible D gene (5 bases). CDR3 loop: CASSPSGAPNEKLFF. The CDR3 DNA is TGTGCCAGCAGCCCTAGCGGGGCTCCTAATGAAAAACTGTTTTTT.